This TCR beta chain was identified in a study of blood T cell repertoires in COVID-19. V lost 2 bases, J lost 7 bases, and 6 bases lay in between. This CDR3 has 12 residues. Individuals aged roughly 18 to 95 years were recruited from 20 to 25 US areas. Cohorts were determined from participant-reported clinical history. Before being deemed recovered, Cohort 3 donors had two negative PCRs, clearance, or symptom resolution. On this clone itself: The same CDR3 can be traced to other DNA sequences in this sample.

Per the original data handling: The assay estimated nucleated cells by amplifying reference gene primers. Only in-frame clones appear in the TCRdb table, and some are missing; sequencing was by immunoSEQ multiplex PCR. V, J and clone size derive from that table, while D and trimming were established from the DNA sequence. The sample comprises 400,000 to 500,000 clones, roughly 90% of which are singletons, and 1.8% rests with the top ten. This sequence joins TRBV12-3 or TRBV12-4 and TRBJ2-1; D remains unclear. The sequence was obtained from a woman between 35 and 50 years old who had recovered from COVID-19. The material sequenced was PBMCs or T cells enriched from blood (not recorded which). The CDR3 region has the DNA TGTGCCAGCAGTTTATCCGGGAATGAGCAGTTCTTC. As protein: CASSLSGNEQFF.